The sequence of this T cell receptor (beta chain) was determined in a study of blood T cell repertoires in COVID-19. Assay: immunoSEQ multiplex PCR; the TCRdb copy retains only in-frame clones and omits some. The sample lists approximately 240,000 clones, about 80% occurring once. V lost 4 bases to trimming and J lost 7 bases; unmatched junction nucleotides: 9. Germline-derived CDR1 and CDR2 are SGHRS and YFSETQ. The CDR3 is 14 residues long. Material for sequencing was peripheral blood. This sequence originates from an elderly woman with active or convalescent COVID-19. This chain links TRBV5-1 with TRBJ2-7; 9 bases line up with TRBD1. In DNA, the CDR3 is TGCGCCAGCAGCGCGGGGGACAGGGATGGGGAGCAGTACTTC. It encodes CASSAGDRDGEQYF.